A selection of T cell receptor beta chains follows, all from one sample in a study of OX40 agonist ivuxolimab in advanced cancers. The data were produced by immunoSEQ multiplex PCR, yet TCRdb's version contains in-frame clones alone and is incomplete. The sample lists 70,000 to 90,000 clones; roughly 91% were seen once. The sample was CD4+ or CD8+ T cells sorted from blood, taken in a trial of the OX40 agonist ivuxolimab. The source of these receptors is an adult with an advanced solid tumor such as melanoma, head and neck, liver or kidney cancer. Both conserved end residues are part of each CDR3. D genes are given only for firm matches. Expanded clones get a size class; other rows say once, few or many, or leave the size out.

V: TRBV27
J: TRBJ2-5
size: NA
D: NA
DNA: TGTGCCAGCAGTCCCCGGAAGGGGGAGACCCAGTACTTC
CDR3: CASSPRKGETQYF

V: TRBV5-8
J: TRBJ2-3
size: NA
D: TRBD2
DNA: TGTGCCAGCAGCCTCGGACTAGCGGCTAGCACAGATACGCAGTATTTT
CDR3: CASSLGLAASTDTQYF

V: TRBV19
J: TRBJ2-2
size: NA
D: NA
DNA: TGTGCCAGTAGTATAAGGGGGACGAACACCGGGGAGCTGTTTTTT
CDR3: CASSIRGTNTGELFF

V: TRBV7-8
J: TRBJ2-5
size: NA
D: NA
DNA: TGTGCCAGCAGCTTAGGTGGCGGGATCTCGGTAGAGACCCAGTACTTC
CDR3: CASSLGGGISVETQYF

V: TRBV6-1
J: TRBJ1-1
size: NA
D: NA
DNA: TGTGCCAGCAGCCGCGCGACGGATTGGGACACTGAAGCTTTCTTT
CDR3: CASSRATDWDTEAFF

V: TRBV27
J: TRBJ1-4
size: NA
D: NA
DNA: TGTGCCAGCAGTTTAAGAGTATTTGACGAACTGTTTTTT
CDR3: CASSLRVFDELFF

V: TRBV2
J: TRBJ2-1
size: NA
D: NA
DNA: TGTGCCAGCAGTGAAGGGCCTAGCGTCAATGAGCAGTTCTTC
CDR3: CASSEGPSVNEQFF

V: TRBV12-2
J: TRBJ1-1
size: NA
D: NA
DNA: TGTGCAAGTCGCTTAATCCCCAGGGTCCCTGAAGCTTTCTTT
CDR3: CASRLIPRVPEAFF

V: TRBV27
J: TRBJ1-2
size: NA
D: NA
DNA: TGTGCCAGCAGTTTGACAGGTGTCAACTATGGCTACACCTTC
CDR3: CASSLTGVNYGYTF

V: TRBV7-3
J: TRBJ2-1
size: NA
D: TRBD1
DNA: TGTGCCAGCAGCTTAGGGACAGGCCAAGACAATGAGCAGTTCTTC
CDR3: CASSLGTGQDNEQFF

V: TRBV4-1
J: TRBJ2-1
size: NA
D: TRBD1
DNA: TGCGCCAGCAGCCAATTCGGACAGGGTCCAAACAATGAGCAGTTCTTC
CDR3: CASSQFGQGPNNEQFF

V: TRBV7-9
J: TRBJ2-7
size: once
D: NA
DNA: TGTGCCAGCAGCTTAGTCGGGCGGTCTGGCGAGCAGTACTTC
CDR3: CASSLVGRSGEQYF

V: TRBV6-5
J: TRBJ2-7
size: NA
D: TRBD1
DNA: TGTGCCAGCAGCCGAGGACAGGGGGCCAACTACGAGCAGTACTTC
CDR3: CASSRGQGANYEQYF

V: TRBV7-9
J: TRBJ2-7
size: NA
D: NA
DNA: TGTGCCAGCGGTAGGGGCTCCTACGAGCAGTACTTC
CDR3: CASGRGSYEQYF

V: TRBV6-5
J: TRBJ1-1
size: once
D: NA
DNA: TGTGCCAGCAGTTACTCGACAGTGTTGAACACTGAAGCTTTCTTT
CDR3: CASSYSTVLNTEAFF

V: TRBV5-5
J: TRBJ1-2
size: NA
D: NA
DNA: TGTGCCAGCAACTTGACACCCAACTATGGCTACACCTTC
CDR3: CASNLTPNYGYTF

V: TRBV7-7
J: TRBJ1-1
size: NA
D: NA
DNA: TGTGCTAGCAGCCAAAACAGACACACTGAAGCTTTCTTT
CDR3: CASSQNRHTEAFF

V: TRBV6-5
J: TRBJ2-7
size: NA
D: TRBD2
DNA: TGTGCCAGCAGTTATAACGGGAGGTCCTACGAGCAGTACTTC
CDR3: CASSYNGRSYEQYF

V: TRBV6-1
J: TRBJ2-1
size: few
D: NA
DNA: TGTGCCAGCAGTGAAAGCGGCTCCTACAATGAGCAGTTCTTC
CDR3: CASSESGSYNEQFF

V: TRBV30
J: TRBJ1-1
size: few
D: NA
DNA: TGTGCCTGTGCGACGAACACTGAAGCTTTCTTT
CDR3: CACATNTEAFF

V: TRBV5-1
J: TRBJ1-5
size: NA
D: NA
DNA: TGCGCCAGCAGCTCGTTTCCGGGCAGCAATCAGCCCCAGCATTTT
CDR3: CASSSFPGSNQPQHF

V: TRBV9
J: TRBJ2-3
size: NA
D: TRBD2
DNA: TGTGCCAGCAGCGTAGGTGATAGTGCGGGAGGGTTGGATACGCAGTATTTT
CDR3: CASSVGDSAGGLDTQYF

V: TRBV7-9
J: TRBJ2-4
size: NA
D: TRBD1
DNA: TGTGCCAGCAGCTCAGGACAGGGACAGAACATTCAGTACTTC
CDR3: CASSSGQGQNIQYF

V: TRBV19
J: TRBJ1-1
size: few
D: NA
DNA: TGTGCCAGTAGTGCAGCCGGGACCTACCTAGAGGACACTGAAGCTTTCTTT
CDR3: CASSAAGTYLEDTEAFF

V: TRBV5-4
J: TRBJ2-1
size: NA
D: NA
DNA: TGTGCCAGCAGCTTGCTAGACCTTAGCTCCTACAATGAGCAGTTCTTC
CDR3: CASSLLDLSSYNEQFF

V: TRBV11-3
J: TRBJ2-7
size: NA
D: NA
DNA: TGTGCCAGCAGCGCCCGACGTGGGTGGGTCGAGCAGTACTTC
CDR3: CASSARRGWVEQYF

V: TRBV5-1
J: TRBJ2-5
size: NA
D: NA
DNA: TGCGCCAGCAGCTTGGCCCCGGGGCAAGAGACCCAGTACTTC
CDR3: CASSLAPGQETQYF

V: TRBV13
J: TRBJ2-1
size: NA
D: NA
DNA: TGTGCCAGCAGCTTAGCGTACAATGAGCAGTTCTTC
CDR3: CASSLAYNEQFF

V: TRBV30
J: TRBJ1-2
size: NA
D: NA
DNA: TGTGCCTGGAGTGAGTACGGGAGAGGCTACACCTTC
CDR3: CAWSEYGRGYTF

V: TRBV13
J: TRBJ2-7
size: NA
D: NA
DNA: TGTGCCAGCAGCTTAATCGGACGGTTATACGAGCAGTACTTC
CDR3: CASSLIGRLYEQYF

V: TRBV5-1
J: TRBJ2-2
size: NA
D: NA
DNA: TGCGCCAGCAAGGGGGCGGGAGCGCTCGACACCGGGGAGCTGTTTTTT
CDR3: CASKGAGALDTGELFF

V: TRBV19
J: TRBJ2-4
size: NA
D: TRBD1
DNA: TGTGCCAGTAGTGGACAGGGAATCGGGCCCAAAAACATTCAGTACTTC
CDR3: CASSGQGIGPKNIQYF

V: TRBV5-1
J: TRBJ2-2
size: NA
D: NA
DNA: TGCGCCAGCAGCTTGCATGGGGTAGATAACGGGGAGCTGTTTTTT
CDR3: CASSLHGVDNGELFF

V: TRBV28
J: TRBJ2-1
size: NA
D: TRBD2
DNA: TGTGCCAGCAGTCTCGGGACTAGCATTGGGCAGTTCTTC
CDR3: CASSLGTSIGQFF

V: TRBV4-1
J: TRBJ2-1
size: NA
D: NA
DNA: TGCGCCAGCAGCCAATGGTCAAGCTCCTACAATGAGCAGTTCTTC
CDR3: CASSQWSSSYNEQFF

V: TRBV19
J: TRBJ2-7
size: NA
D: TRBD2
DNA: TGTGCCAGTAGTAGAGGAACGAGCGGGAGTAGCTACGAGCAGTACTTC
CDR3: CASSRGTSGSSYEQYF

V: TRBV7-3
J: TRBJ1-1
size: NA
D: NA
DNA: TGTGCCAGCAGTAGGGGGATGAACACTGAAGCTTTCTTT
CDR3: CASSRGMNTEAFF

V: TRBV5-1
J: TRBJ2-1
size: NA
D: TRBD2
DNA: TGCGCCAGCAGCTTTTGGGTTAGCGGGAAAGGTTGGAAAGCCTACAATGAGCAGTTCTTC
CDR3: CASSFWVSGKGWKAYNEQFF

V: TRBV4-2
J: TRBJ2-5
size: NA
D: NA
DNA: TGTGCCAGCAGCCATCTGGTAAACCAAATGTTTAAAGAGACCCAGTACTTC
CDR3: CASSHLVNQMFKETQYF

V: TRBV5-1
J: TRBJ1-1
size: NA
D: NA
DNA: TGCGCCAGCAGCTTGTTGGTATCTCTGGGTGGGAACACTGAAGCTTTCTTT
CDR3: CASSLLVSLGGNTEAFF

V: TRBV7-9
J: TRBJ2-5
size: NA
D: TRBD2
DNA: TGTGCCAGCAGCCCCCGCCAGCGGGAGAGGGAGACCCAGTACTTC
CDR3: CASSPRQRERETQYF

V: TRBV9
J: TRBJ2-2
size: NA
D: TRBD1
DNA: TGTGCCAGCAGCTTAGGGGGAGGACAGGGGTCCACCGGGGAGCTGTTTTTT
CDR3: CASSLGGGQGSTGELFF

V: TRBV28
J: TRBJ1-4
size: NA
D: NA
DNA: TGTGCCAGCAGTGGGGTAAATGAAAAACTGTTTTTT
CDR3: CASSGVNEKLFF

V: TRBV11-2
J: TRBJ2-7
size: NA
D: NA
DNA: TGTGCCAGCAGCTTAGATCCCCGAACCCACGAGCAGTACTTC
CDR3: CASSLDPRTHEQYF

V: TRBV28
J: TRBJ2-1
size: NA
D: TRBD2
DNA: TGTGCCAGCAGTTCCCCGGCAGCGGGAGGGGGGAATGAGCAGTTCTTC
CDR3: CASSSPAAGGGNEQFF

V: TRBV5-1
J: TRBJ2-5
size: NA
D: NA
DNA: TGCGCCAGCAGCCTCTACCAAGAGACCCAGTACTTC
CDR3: CASSLYQETQYF

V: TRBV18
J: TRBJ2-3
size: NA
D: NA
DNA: TGTGCCAGCTCACCATGGGGGGCAGGCACAGATACGCAGTATTTT
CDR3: CASSPWGAGTDTQYF

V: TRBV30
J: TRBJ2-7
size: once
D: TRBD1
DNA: TGTGCCTGGGTTGGACAGGCAAACTCCTACGAGCAGTACTTC
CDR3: CAWVGQANSYEQYF

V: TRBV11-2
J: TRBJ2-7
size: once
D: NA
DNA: TGTGCCAGCAGCTTAGGGGACACAGGGAACGAGCAGTACTTC
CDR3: CASSLGDTGNEQYF

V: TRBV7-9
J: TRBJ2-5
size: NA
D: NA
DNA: TGTGCCAGCAGCCTGACCATCCAAGAGACCCAGTACTTC
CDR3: CASSLTIQETQYF

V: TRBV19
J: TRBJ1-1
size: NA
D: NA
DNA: TGTGCCAGTAGTCCCCGGAACACTGAAGCTTTCTTT
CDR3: CASSPRNTEAFF

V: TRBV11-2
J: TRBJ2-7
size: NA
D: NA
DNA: TGTGCCAGCAGATTAATGGGAGAGCAGTACTTC
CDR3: CASRLMGEQYF

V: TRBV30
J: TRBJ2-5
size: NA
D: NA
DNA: TGTGCCTGGAGTGTAGGGTTAACTAGTGAGACCCAGTACTTC
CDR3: CAWSVGLTSETQYF

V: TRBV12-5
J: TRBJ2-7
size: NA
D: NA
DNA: TGTGCTAGTGGTTTGGTTTCGGGGGAGCAGTACTTC
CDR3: CASGLVSGEQYF

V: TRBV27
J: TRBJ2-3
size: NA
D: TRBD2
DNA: TGTGCCAGCAGTCTAACTAGCGGGAGTGTACCTACGCAGTATTTT
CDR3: CASSLTSGSVPTQYF

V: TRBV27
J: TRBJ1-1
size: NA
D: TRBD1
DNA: TGTGCCAGCAGTGGCGACAGGGGGAGGACTGAAGCTTTCTTT
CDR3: CASSGDRGRTEAFF

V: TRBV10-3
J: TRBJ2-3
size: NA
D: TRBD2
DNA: TGTGCCATCAGCCGTGGGCTAGCGGGACCCTCAGATACGCAGTATTTT
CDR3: CAISRGLAGPSDTQYF